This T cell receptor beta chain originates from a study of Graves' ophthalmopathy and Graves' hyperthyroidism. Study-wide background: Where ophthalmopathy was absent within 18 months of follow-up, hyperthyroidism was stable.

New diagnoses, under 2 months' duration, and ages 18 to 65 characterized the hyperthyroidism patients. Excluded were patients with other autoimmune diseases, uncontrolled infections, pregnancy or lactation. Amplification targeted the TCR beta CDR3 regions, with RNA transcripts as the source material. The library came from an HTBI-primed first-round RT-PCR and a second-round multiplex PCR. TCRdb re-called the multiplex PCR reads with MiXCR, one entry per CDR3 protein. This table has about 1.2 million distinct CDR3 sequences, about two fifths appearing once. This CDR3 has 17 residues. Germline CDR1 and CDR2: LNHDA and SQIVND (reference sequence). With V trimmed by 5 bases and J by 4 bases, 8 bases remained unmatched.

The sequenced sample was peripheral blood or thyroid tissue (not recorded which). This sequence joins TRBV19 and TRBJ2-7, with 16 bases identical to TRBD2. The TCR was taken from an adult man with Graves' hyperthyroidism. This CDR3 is CASSSTGTSGRGYEQYF. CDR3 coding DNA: TGTGCCAGTAGTTCTACCGGGACTAGCGGGAGGGGGTACGAGCAGTACTTC.